This TCR beta chain originates from a study of shared clonotypes between healthy human individuals. The study's findings and limits: All-four-donor shared clonotypes had higher generation probabilities than non-shared clonotypes did. What limited the represented genetic and exposure-history diversity was the small number of donors.

Deletions cut 7 bases from V and 1 base from J, with 12 bases between. Germline-derived CDR1 and CDR2 are SGHRS and YFSETQ. CDR3 length equals 13 residues. Each sorted subset replicate got 200 ng genomic DNA, 25,000 to 35,000 genomes. Some clones are missing from TCRdb's copy, which holds only in-frame ones; the method was immunoSEQ multiplex PCR. The sample holds over 2 million clones; 85% to 95% are singletons and the top ten take 0.37%. About this clone: Its antigen is currently unknown.

Material for sequencing was naive CD4+ T cells from PBMCs. Sample subset: CD45RA+ positively selected. The receptor's source is a young man in good health. Some clones in this sample may be carry-over from other donors' samples. The rearrangement links TRBV5-1 to TRBJ2-7; a weak D match, TRBD1 (5 bases). The CDR3 DNA follows: TGCGCCAGCGCCTTAGGACAATCCTACGAGCAGTACTTC. Its protein product is CASALGQSYEQYF.